Listed here are 22 T cell receptor beta chains from one sample, sequenced in a study of graft-versus-host responses after intestinal transplantation. Their antigens are not known. Repertoires were generated with immunoSEQ multiplex PCR, while TCRdb's copy carries only in-frame clones and drops some. The table records approximately 90,000 clones, 90% to 95% of them present only once. Sequences were derived from unstimulated CD8+ T cells sorted from spleen or lymph node cells, sampled before intestinal transplant. These TCRs come from a human donor who received an intestinal transplant.

The chain employs TRBV2 and TRBJ2-3; TRBD1 matches at 11 bases. V dropped 8 bases and J dropped 6; count of bases not matched to a gene: 7. Germline lookup yields CDR1 SNHLY and CDR2 FYNNEI. The CDR3 has 14 amino acids. The CDR3 loop reads CASVGQGDSDTQYF. The CDR3 nucleotides are TGTGCCAGCGTGGGACAGGGGGATTCGGATACGCAGTATTTT.

This clone appeared a single time. This chain links TRBV7-2 with TRBJ2-5, with 12 bases identical to TRBD2. This CDR3 is built from 16 residues. The germline V gene encodes CDR1 SGHTA and CDR2 FQGNSA. Trimming took 2 bases from V and 3 from J; bases not matched to a gene: 4. In DNA, the CDR3 is TGTGCCAGCAGCTTATCTAGCGGGGGGGCCGAAGAGACCCAGTACTTC. Amino acid sequence: CASSLSSGGAEETQYF.

V usage is TRBV14 and J usage is TRBJ2-3; 11 bases line up with TRBD2. The CDR3 extends over 15 amino acids. From germline, CDR1 is SGHDN and CDR2 FVKESK. The V and J ends lost 1 base and 6 bases, in that order; junction bases with no gene match: 3. CDR3 loop: CASSQGRTSGDTQYF. The CDR3 DNA reads TGTGCCAGCAGCCAAGGTCGGACTAGCGGGGATACGCAGTATTTT. Based on the CDR3 plus reference TRBV14 and TRBJ2-3, the full variable domain is EAGVTQFPSHSVIEKGQTVTLRCDPISGHDNLYWYRRVMGKEIKFLLHFVKESKQDESGMPNNRFLAERTGGTYSTLKVQPAELEDSGVYFCASSQGRTSGDTQYFGPGTRLTVL.

This chain connects TRBV9 to TRBJ2-1, with D tentatively TRBD2 (7 bases). Germline values: CDR1 SGDLS, CDR2 YYNGEE. V dropped 2 bases and J dropped 4 bases, with 13 bases sitting between them. The CDR3 totals 15 residues. This chain's CDR3 is CASSVEGGAYNEQFF. Written as DNA, the CDR3 is TGTGCCAGCAGCGTCGAGGGGGGGGCGTACAATGAGCAGTTCTTC.

The rearrangement links TRBV6-5 to TRBJ2-3, with D uncertain. Trimming removed 5 bases at V and 6 bases at J, with 12 bases between. CDR3 length equals 13 residues. Germline V gene sequence: CDR1 MNHEY, CDR2 SVGAGI. CDR3 in amino acids: CASSKKESDTQYF. The CDR3 DNA is TGTGCCAGCAGTAAAAAGGAGTCGGATACGCAGTATTTT.

The chain couples TRBV30 to TRBJ2-3; D uncertain. Trimming removed 0 bases from V and 3 bases from J, with 7 bases in between. The CDR3 has 13 amino acids. The germline V gene has CDR1 GTSNPN and CDR2 SVGIG (reference sequence). The CDR3 DNA reads TGTGCCTGGAGTGTACTAAGGACAGATACGCAGTATTTT. Protein sequence: CAWSVLRTDTQYF.

This clone appeared a few times. V is TRBV10-3 and J is TRBJ2-7; 7 nucleotides align to TRBD2. The CDR3 is 13 amino acids. Looked up from germline, CDR1 is ENHRY and CDR2 is SYGVKD. After removal of 10 bases from V and 2 bases from J, the junction contained 8 bases not matched to a gene. The CDR3 region is CANRDGGTYEQYF. The CDR3 region has the DNA TGTGCCAACCGGGACGGGGGGACCTACGAGCAGTACTTC.

The chain uses TRBV12-5 and TRBJ1-5; TRBD1 might be the D (6 bases). This CDR3 is built from 17 residues. Per the germline V gene, CDR1 is LGHNT and CDR2 is FRNRAP. V was trimmed by 5 bases and J by 0 bases, leaving 17 bases between them. DNA of the CDR3: TGTGCTAGTGGTCCCCCAACAGGGTCTTATAGCAATCAGCCCCAGCATTTT. Translation gives CASGPPTGSYSNQPQHF.

This rearrangement joins TRBV5-6 to TRBJ1-2, with D possibly matching TRBD1 (6 bases). This CDR3 spans 13 amino acids. CDR1 SGHDT and CDR2 YYEEEE come from the germline V gene. V was shortened by 5 bases and J by 8 bases, with 16 bases between the two germline ends. The CDR3 sequence is CASRPTGTIGYTF. Here the CDR3 DNA reads TGTGCCAGCAGACCTACAGGGACGATAGGCTACACCTTC.

The table lists this clone with a count of one. The CDR3 reads CASSLSGTGSQPQHF. The CDR3 DNA reads as TGTGCCAGCAGTTTATCTGGGACAGGGAGTCAGCCCCAGCATTTT. The V gene is TRBV27, the J gene TRBJ1-5; 9 bases agree with TRBD1. V shed 0 bases, J shed 6 bases, and the junction held 3 bases outside the gene matches. CDR1 and CDR2 from the germline V gene are MNHEY and SMNVEV (reference sequence). The length of the CDR3 is 15 residues.

CDR3 nucleotides: TGTGCCAGCCCCGCGAGGGCCAGCTCCTATAATTCACCCCTCCACTTT. Protein product: CASPARASSYNSPLHF. V gene TRBV21-1 combines with J gene TRBJ1-6. TRBV21-1 is a pseudogene locus. The CDR3 runs 16 residues.

CDR3 amino acids: CASSIDPTYEQYF. The CDR3 region has the DNA TGTGCCAGTAGTATAGACCCAACCTACGAGCAGTACTTC. The chain carries TRBV19 and TRBJ2-7; D is unclear. The CDR3 contains 13 residues. V was cut by 0 bases and J by 2 bases, with 5 bases left in between. The germline CDR1 and CDR2 sequences are LNHDA and SQIVND (reference sequence).

This sequence joins TRBV4-3 and TRBJ2-5, with D possibly being TRBD1 (5 bases). The DNA end lines up better with TRBJ2-7; the J call may be wrong. Germline V gene lookup returns CDR1 LGHNA and CDR2 YSLEER. The CDR3 consists of 13 residues. The CDR3 spells CASSQDQGYEQYF. CDR3 nucleotides: TGCGCCAGCAGCCAAGATCAGGGCTACGAGCAGTACTTC.

This clone was found once. The chain links TRBV12-5 to TRBJ1-4; unclear D gene. Between the trimmed V and J ends, which lost 5 bases and 0 bases, there was a span of 7 bases. This CDR3 has 14 amino acids. Germline V gene sequence: CDR1 LGHNT, CDR2 FRNRAP. CDR3 DNA: TGTGCTAGTGGTAACAGCCCAACTAATGAAAAACTGTTTTTT. This gives the protein CASGNSPTNEKLFF.

This clone appeared once. The chain joins TRBV6-6 to TRBJ2-3; tentative D call: TRBD1 (6 bases). This CDR3 has 12 amino acids. V lost 4 bases and J lost 6, with 8 bases in between. Germline loops: CDR1 MNHNY, CDR2 SVGAGI (reference sequence). CDR3 protein: CASSFRGDTQYF. The DNA of the CDR3 is TGTGCCAGCAGTTTCAGGGGTGATACGCAGTATTTT.

V gene TRBV30 combines with J gene TRBJ1-1; maybe TRBD1 (6 bases). Germline V lookup: CDR1 GTSNPN, CDR2 SVGIG (reference sequence). V gave up 3 bases and J gave up 4 bases, with 15 bases separating them. The CDR3 sequence is 14 residues long. The DNA for the CDR3 is TGTGCCTGGAGGGGAACAGGGTCGGTCACTGAAGCTTTCTTT. Translating it yields CAWRGTGSVTEAFF.

The rearrangement joins TRBV27 to TRBJ2-7; maybe TRBD1 (6 bases). The CDR3 runs 13 residues. V lost 3 bases, J lost 2 bases, and 8 bases lay in between. CDR1 MNHEY and CDR2 SMNVEV come from the germline V gene (reference sequence). Here the CDR3 DNA reads TGTGCCAGCAGTTTTGGACAGCCCTACGAGCAGTACTTC. Amino acids: CASSFGQPYEQYF.

Only one count was recorded for this clone. The J gene is TRBJ2-7, the V gene TRBV7-9, with D perhaps matching TRBD2 (6 bases). V was shortened by 1 base and J by 5 bases, with 9 bases between the two germline ends. The CDR3 is 13 residues long. Germline V CDR1 and CDR2: SEHNR, FQNEAQ (reference sequence). The CDR3 loop reads CASSLGGTDEQYF. The CDR3, as DNA: TGTGCCAGCAGCTTAGGCGGGACCGACGAGCAGTACTTC.

The chain carries TRBV27 and TRBJ2-7, with D possibly TRBD1 on 6 matching bases. The CDR3 spans 13 residues. V lost 4 bases to trimming and J lost 2 bases, with 9 bases between them. The germline V gene has CDR1 MNHEY and CDR2 SMNVEV (reference sequence). CDR3 nucleotides: TGTGCCAGCAGTTACACAGGGCCCTACGAGCAGTACTTC. The encoded protein is CASSYTGPYEQYF.

This chain connects TRBV15 to TRBJ2-4; TRBD1 is a possible D gene (7 bases). With 2 bases removed from V and 0 bases from J, the gap between germline ends came to 14 bases. Germline V CDR1 and CDR2: LNHNV, YYDKDF (reference sequence). CDR3 size: 17 residues. The CDR3 bases are TGTGCCACCAGCAGATCCTCAGGGGGGCAAGCCAAAAACATTCAGTACTTC. Translation: CATSRSSGGQAKNIQYF.

This sequence joins TRBV7-8 and TRBJ1-5; D is unclear. CDR3 size: 16 residues. The V and J ends lost 5 bases and 5 bases respectively, with 19 bases between them. Germline-derived CDR1 and CDR2 are SGHVS and FQNEAQ. CDR3 DNA sequence: TGTGCCAGCAGCGGCGGGTTCGAGGATCCCGATCAGCCCCAGCATTTT. Encoded protein: CASSGGFEDPDQPQHF.

The table lists this clone with a few counts. The CDR3 loop reads CASSPWQGADTEAFF. CDR3 sequence (DNA): TGTGCCAGCTCCCCGTGGCAGGGGGCGGACACTGAAGCTTTCTTT. The chain has TRBV6-5 and TRBJ1-1; TRBD1 matches at 8 bases. The CDR3 is made up of 15 amino acids. The germline V gene encodes CDR1 MNHEY and CDR2 SVGAGI. The ends lost 8 bases at V and 3 bases at J; junction bases unmatched: 11.